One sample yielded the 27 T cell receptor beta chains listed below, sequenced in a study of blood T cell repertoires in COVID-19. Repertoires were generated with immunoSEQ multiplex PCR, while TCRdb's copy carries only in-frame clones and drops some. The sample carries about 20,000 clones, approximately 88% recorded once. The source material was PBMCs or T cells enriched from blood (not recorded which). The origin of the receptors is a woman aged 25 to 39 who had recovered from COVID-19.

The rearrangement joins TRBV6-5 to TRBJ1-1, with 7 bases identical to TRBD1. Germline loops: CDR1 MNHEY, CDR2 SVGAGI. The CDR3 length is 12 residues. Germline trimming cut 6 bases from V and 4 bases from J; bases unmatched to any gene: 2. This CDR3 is CASRTGATEAFF. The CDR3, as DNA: TGTGCCAGCAGAACAGGGGCCACTGAAGCTTTCTTT.

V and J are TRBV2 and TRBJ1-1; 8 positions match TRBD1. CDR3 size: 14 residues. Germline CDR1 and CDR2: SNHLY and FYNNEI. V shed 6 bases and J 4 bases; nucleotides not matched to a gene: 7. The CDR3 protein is CASSRDRRSTEAFF. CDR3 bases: TGTGCCAGCAGCCGGGACAGGCGGAGCACTGAAGCTTTCTTT.

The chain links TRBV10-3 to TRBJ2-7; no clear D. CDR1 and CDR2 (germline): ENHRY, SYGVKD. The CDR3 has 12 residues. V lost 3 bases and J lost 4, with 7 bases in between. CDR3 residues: CAISELEYEQYF. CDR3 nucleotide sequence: TGTGCCATCAGTGAATTAGAGTACGAGCAGTACTTC.

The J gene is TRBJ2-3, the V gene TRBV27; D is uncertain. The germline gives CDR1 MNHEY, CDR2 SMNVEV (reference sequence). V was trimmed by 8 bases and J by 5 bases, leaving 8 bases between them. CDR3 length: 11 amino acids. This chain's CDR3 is CASLSLDTQYF. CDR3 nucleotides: TGTGCCAGCCTGTCCCTAGATACGCAGTATTTT.

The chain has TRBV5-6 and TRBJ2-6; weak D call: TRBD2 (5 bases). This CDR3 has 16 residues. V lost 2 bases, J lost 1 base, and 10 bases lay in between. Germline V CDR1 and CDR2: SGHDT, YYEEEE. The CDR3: CASSFLLGSGANVLTF. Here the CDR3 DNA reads TGTGCCAGCAGCTTCCTACTAGGGTCTGGGGCCAACGTCCTGACTTTC.

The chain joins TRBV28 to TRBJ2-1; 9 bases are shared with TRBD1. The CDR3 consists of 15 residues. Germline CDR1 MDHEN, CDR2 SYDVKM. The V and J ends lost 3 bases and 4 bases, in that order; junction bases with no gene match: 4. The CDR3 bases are TGTGCCAGCAGTTTTACGGGACAGGGATACAATGAGCAGTTCTTC. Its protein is CASSFTGQGYNEQFF. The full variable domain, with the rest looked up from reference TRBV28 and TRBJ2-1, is DVKVTQSSRYLVKRTGEKVFLECVQDMDHENMFWYRQDPGLGLRLIYFSYDVKMKEKGDIPEGYSVSREKKERFSLILESASTNQTSMYLCASSFTGQGYNEQFFGPGTRLTVL.

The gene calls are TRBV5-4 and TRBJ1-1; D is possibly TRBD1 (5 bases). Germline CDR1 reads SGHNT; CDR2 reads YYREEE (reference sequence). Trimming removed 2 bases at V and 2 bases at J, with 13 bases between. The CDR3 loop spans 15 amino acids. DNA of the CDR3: TGTGCCAGCAGCTTTAAGGGAGGGGTCAACACTGAAGCTTTCTTT. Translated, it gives CASSFKGGVNTEAFF.

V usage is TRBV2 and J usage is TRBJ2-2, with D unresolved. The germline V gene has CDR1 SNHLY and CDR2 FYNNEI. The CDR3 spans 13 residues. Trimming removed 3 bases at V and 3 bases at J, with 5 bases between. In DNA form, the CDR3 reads TGTGCCAGCAGTGACTTCGACACCGGGGAGCTGTTTTTT. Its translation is CASSDFDTGELFF.

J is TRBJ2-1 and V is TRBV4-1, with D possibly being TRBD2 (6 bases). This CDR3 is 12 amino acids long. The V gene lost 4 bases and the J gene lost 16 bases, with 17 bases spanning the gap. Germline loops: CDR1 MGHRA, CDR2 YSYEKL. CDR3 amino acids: CASSLTLGTLFF. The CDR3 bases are TGCGCCAGCAGCCTTACGCTCGGGACTTTATTCTTC.

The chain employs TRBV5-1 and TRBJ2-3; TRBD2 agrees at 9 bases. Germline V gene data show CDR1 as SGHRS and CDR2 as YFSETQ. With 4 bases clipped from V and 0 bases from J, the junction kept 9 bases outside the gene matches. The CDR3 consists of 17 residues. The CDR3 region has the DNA TGCGCCAGCAGCACGGTCGCTAGCGGGATTAGCACAGATACGCAGTATTTT. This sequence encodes CASSTVASGISTDTQYF.

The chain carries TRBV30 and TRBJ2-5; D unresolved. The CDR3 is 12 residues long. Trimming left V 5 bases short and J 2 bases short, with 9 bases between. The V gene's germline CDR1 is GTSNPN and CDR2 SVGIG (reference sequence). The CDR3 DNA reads TGTGCCTGGGCCAGTAATCAAGAGACCCAGTACTTC. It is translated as CAWASNQETQYF.

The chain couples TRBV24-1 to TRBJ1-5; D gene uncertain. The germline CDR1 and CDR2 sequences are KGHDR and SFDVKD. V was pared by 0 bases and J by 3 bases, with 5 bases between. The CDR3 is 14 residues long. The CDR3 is CATSDLADNQPQHF. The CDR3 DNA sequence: TGTGCCACCAGTGATTTGGCGGACAATCAGCCCCAGCATTTT.

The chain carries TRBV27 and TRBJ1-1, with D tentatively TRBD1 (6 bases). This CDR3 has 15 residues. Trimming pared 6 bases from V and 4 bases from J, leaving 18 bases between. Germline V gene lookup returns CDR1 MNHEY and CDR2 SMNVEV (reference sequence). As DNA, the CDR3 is TGTGCCAGCAGCTTAGTGGGGGCAAGGACCACTGAAGCTTTCTTT. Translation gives CASSLVGARTTEAFF.

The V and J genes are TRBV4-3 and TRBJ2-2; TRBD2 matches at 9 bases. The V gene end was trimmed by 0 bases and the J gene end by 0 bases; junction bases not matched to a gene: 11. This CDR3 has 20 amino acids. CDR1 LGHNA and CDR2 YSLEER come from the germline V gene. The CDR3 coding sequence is TGCGCCAGCAGCCAAGATGGGCTAGCGGGACCCTTCGCGAACACCGGGGAGCTGTTTTTT. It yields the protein CASSQDGLAGPFANTGELFF.

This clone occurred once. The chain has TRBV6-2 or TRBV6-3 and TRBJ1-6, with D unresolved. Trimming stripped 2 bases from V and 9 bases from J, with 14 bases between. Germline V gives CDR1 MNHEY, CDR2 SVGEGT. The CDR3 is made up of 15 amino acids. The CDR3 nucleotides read TGTGCCAGCAGTTACGGAGGGAGCCTGGGTTCACCCCTCCACTTT. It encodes CASSYGGSLGSPLHF.

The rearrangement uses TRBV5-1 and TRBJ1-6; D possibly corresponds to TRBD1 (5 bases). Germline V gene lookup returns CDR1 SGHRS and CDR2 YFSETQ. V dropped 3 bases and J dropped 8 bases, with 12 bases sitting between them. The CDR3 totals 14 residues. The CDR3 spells CASSSDTRDSPLHF. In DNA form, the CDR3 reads TGCGCCAGCAGCTCGGACACAAGAGATTCACCCCTCCACTTT.

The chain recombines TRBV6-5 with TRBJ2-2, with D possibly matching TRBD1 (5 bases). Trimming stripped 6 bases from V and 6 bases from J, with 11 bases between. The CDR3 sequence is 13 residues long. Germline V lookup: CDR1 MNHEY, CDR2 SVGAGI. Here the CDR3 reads CASRSQGSGELFF. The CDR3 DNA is TGTGCCAGCAGGTCCCAGGGCTCCGGGGAGCTGTTTTTT.

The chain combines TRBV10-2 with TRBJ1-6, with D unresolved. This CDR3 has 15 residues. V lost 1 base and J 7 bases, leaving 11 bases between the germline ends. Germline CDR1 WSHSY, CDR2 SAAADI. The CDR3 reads CASSEFAGLNSPLHF. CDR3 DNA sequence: TGCGCCAGCAGTGAGTTTGCCGGTCTCAATTCACCCCTCCACTTT.

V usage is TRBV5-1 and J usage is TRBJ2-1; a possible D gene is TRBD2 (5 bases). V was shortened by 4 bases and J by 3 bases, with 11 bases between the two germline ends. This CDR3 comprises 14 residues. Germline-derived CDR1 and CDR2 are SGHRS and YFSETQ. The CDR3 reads CASSHRGGYNEQFF. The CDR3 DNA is TGCGCCAGCAGCCACAGAGGAGGCTACAATGAGCAGTTCTTC.

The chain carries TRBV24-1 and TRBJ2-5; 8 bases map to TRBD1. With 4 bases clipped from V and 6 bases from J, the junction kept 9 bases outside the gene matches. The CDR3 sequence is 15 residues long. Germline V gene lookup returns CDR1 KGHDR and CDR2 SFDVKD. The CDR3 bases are TGTGCCACCAGTGACGCTGGACAGGGCATGAAGACCCAGTACTTC. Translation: CATSDAGQGMKTQYF.

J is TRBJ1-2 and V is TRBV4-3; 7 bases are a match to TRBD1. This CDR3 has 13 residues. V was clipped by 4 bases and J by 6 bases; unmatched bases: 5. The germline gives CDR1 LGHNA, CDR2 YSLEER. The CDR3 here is CASSRTGENGYTF. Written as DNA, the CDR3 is TGCGCCAGCAGCCGAACAGGGGAGAATGGCTACACCTTC.

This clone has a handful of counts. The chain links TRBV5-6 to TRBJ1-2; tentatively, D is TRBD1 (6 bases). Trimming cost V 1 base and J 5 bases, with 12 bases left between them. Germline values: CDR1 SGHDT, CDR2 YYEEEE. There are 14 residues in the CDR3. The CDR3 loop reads CASSLRGTSYGYTF. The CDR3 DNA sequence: TGTGCCAGCAGCTTGAGGGGGACATCGTATGGCTACACCTTC.

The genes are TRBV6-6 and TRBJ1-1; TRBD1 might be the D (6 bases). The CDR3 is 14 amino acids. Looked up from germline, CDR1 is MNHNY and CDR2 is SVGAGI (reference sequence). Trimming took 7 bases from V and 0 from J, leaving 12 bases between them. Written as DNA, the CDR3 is TGTGCCAGCAAAAGGACAGAAGTGAACACTGAAGCTTTCTTT. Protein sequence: CASKRTEVNTEAFF.

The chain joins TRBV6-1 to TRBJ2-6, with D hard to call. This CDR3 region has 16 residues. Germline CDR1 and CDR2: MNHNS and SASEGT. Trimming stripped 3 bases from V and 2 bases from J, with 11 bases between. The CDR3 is CASSDWSTTGANVLTF. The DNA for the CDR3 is TGTGCCAGCAGTGACTGGTCAACAACTGGGGCCAACGTCCTGACTTTC.

CDR3 nucleotide sequence: TGTGCCAGCAGTTTTTCCCTAGGATTTGGCTACACCTTC. Protein: CASSFSLGFGYTF. The chain couples TRBV28 to TRBJ1-2; D unclear. With 3 bases removed from V and 7 bases from J, the gap between germline ends came to 12 bases. CDR1 is MDHEN, CDR2 SYDVKM, per germline. The CDR3 runs 13 residues.

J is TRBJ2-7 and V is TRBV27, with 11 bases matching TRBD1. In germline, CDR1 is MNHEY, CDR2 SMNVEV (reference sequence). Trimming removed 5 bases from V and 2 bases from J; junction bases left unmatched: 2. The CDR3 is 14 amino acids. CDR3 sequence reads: CASSPGQGAYEQYF. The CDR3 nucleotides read TGTGCCAGCAGTCCGGGACAGGGGGCCTACGAGCAGTACTTC.

The CDR3 here is CASSVAGGVSGNTIYF. The CDR3, as DNA: TGTGCCAGCAGCGTAGCCGGGGGGGTCTCTGGAAACACCATATATTTT. This sequence joins TRBV9 and TRBJ1-3, with D tentatively TRBD1 (5 bases). The CDR3 spans 16 residues. Germline loops: CDR1 SGDLS, CDR2 YYNGEE. Between the trimmed V and J ends, which lost 0 bases and 0 bases, there was a span of 10 bases.